This T cell receptor beta chain was obtained from a study of T cell changes during pregnancy in multiple sclerosis (dated by TCRdb to about 2019). Describing the broader study: The study looked at changes in the T cell repertoire across pregnancy in women with multiple sclerosis.

Libraries were made using the immunoSEQ multiplex PCR assay. Here the immuneACCESS table is served through TCRdb, limited to in-frame sequences with V and J called. Missing clones are a known gap in these copies; in checked studies unresolved V genes cover under half, and the rest lacks a known reason. This sample gives just over 90,000 clones in total; about nine tenths of them show up just once. The ten largest make up 1.5% to 2% of the sample. The CDR3 runs 18 amino acids, cysteine and phenylalanine included. Only the CDR3 part of the read is kept: 54 bases, read in frame from the first base. Worth noting for this clone: The antigen this receptor binds is unknown. Per-base qualities were not stored, and no clone one base away is much larger.

This sequence was found in a female donor in good health, enrolled as a control in a pregnancy study. The sequence joins TRBV21-1 to TRBJ2-6; no check of the table's D call, TRBD1, against the DNA was made. TRBV21-1 is annotated as a pseudogene. The source was peripheral blood, collected after pregnancy. In nucleotide form, the sequence is TGTGCCAGCAGCAAAAGGCCGGGACATAACTCTGGGGCCAACGTCCTGACTTTC. The resulting protein is CASSKRPGHNSGANVLTF.